What follows are 13 T cell receptor beta chains derived from one specimen sequenced in a study of cytomegalovirus exposure and HLA in healthy donors. Sequenced by immunoSEQ multiplex PCR; TCRdb stores in-frame clones only, minus some. The data hold 150,000 to 200,000 clones, with 95% to 97% observed a single time. The sample comprised PBMCs. These TCRs come from a young woman in good health and CMV-seronegative.

The chain employs TRBV6-6 and TRBJ1-6; D may be TRBD1 (5 bases). Trimming removed 0 bases from V and 7 bases from J, with 13 bases in between. This CDR3 has 16 amino acids. Looked up from germline, CDR1 is MNHNY and CDR2 is SVGAGI (reference sequence). CDR3 region: CASSYSWGAGNSPLHF. Here the CDR3 DNA reads TGTGCCAGCAGTTACTCATGGGGCGCGGGGAATTCACCCCTCCACTTT.

Here the CDR3 reads CASSLVVGGRDEQFF. The DNA of the CDR3 is TGTGCCAGCAGCTTGGTCGTAGGGGGCCGGGATGAGCAGTTCTTC. The chain has TRBV5-5 and TRBJ2-1, with 7 nucleotides matching TRBD1. Germline V gene lookup returns CDR1 SGHKS and CDR2 YYEKEE (reference sequence). This CDR3 is built from 15 residues. V was pared by 0 bases and J by 8 bases, with 8 bases of the junction left unmatched.

The J gene is TRBJ2-7, the V gene TRBV2; 7 nucleotides match TRBD2. Per the germline V gene, CDR1 is SNHLY and CDR2 is FYNNEI. The CDR3 has 17 amino acids. V shed 3 bases and J 2 bases; nucleotides not matched to a gene: 13. This CDR3 reads CASSDMWAAGVPYEQYF. CDR3 bases: TGTGCCAGCAGTGATATGTGGGCGGCGGGGGTTCCCTACGAGCAGTACTTC.

J is TRBJ1-4 and V is TRBV18; the match to TRBD1 covers 7 bases. The CDR3 length is 14 residues. The V gene's germline CDR1 is KGHSH and CDR2 LQKENI. The junction had 0 bases not matched to a gene; V was cut back by 3 bases and J by 2 bases. CDR3 residues: CASSPTGTNEKLFF. The CDR3 DNA reads TGTGCCAGCTCACCGACAGGGACTAATGAAAAACTGTTTTTT. Full variable domain (rest looked up from reference TRBV18 and TRBJ1-4): NAGVMQNPRHLVRRRGQEARLRCSPMKGHSHVYWYRQLPEEGLKFMVYLQKENIIDESGMPKERFSAEFPKEGPSILRIQQVVRGDSAAYFCASSPTGTNEKLFFGSGTQLSVL.

V is TRBV18 and J is TRBJ2-5; D unresolved. V dropped 6 bases and J dropped 2 bases, with 13 bases sitting between them. Germline CDR1 KGHSH, CDR2 LQKENI. The CDR3 is 14 amino acids. The CDR3 DNA follows: TGTGCCAGCTCCGCAAATCGAGGACAAGAGACCCAGTACTTC. Translated: CASSANRGQETQYF.

V gene TRBV30 combines with J gene TRBJ2-1; TRBD2 is a possible D gene (5 bases). The CDR3 has 17 residues. The V gene lost 0 bases and the J gene lost 5 bases, with 20 bases spanning the gap. The germline V gene has CDR1 GTSNPN and CDR2 SVGIG (reference sequence). Here the CDR3 reads CAWSVAGREAIHNEQFF. In DNA, the CDR3 is TGTGCCTGGAGTGTAGCCGGACGGGAAGCTATCCACAATGAGCAGTTCTTC.

Comments on this clone: Distinct nucleotide sequences in the sample also encode this CDR3. The J gene is TRBJ1-5, the V gene TRBV19; possibly TRBD1 for D (6 bases). V lost 6 bases to trimming and J lost 0 bases, with 12 bases between them. The CDR3 totals 15 residues. The germline V gene has CDR1 LNHDA and CDR2 SQIVND (reference sequence). The CDR3 protein is CASSIRTDSNQPQHF. DNA for the CDR3: TGTGCCAGTAGCATAAGGACAGATAGCAATCAGCCCCAGCATTTT.

The chain is built from TRBV6-6 and TRBJ2-7; 9 bases agree with TRBD1. Germline assignment: CDR1 MNHNY and CDR2 SVGAGI (reference sequence). CDR3 length: 16 residues. The V segment lost 5 bases and the J segment 4 bases; nucleotides outside the gene matches: 12. This CDR3 reads CASSPSGQGRTYEQYF. The CDR3 DNA sequence: TGTGCCAGCAGTCCATCAGGACAGGGGCGGACTTACGAGCAGTACTTC.

The CDR3 region is CASSLGGGAGQPQHF. The CDR3 DNA is TGTGCCAGCAGCTTAGGAGGGGGCGCGGGTCAGCCCCAGCATTTT. The V call is TRBV7-9, the J call TRBJ1-5; TRBD1 matches 7 bases. V was clipped by 1 base and J by 6 bases; unmatched bases: 6. Germline lookup yields CDR1 SEHNR and CDR2 FQNEAQ (reference sequence). CDR3 length equals 15 residues.

The chain links TRBV6-6 to TRBJ2-1; 7 positions agree with TRBD2. Trimming removed 0 bases from V and 8 bases from J; junction bases left unmatched: 7. CDR1 is MNHNY, CDR2 SVGAGI, per germline (reference sequence). This CDR3 spans 15 amino acids. The CDR3 here is CASSYSGGITYEQFF. Here the CDR3 DNA reads TGTGCCAGCAGTTACTCGGGGGGGATAACCTATGAGCAGTTCTTC.

In nucleotides, the CDR3 is TGTGCCAGCAGCTTCGGCAGGGCGAACACTGAAGCTTTCTTT. Translation: CASSFGRANTEAFF. V is TRBV5-4 and J is TRBJ1-1; maybe TRBD1 (5 bases). V lost 2 bases and J 1 base, leaving 9 bases between the germline ends. Germline values: CDR1 SGHNT, CDR2 YYREEE (reference sequence). The length of the CDR3 is 14 residues.

Only one count was recorded for this clone. The rearrangement joins TRBV19 to TRBJ2-7; possible D gene TRBD1, 6 bases. The CDR3 contains 13 residues. Trimming took 9 bases from V and 2 from J, leaving 14 bases between them. Germline assignment: CDR1 LNHDA and CDR2 SQIVND (reference sequence). This CDR3 is CASSWDNPYEQYF. In DNA form, the CDR3 reads TGTGCCAGCTCCTGGGACAACCCCTACGAGCAGTACTTC.

The chain carries TRBV5-6 and TRBJ2-1; TRBD2 is a possible D gene (6 bases). The CDR3 spans 13 residues. Trimming took 4 bases from V and 6 from J, leaving 11 bases between them. From germline, CDR1 is SGHDT and CDR2 YYEEEE. This chain's CDR3 is CASSTGTPNEQFF. The CDR3 DNA reads TGTGCCAGCAGCACCGGGACTCCCAATGAGCAGTTCTTC.